This T cell receptor (beta chain) was obtained from a study of blood T cell repertoires in COVID-19. On the study more broadly: Samples representing acute and convalescent COVID-19 were sourced from the United States, Italy and Spain.

Trimming cost V 8 bases and J 3 bases, with 15 bases left between them. Germline V gives CDR1 MNHEY, CDR2 SMNVEV (reference sequence). The CDR3 loop spans 14 amino acids. Methods used by the authors: From reference gene primer amplification, estimates of nucleated cell counts were derived. Assay: immunoSEQ multiplex PCR; the TCRdb copy retains only in-frame clones and omits some. For V, J and clone size, that table is used; D and trimming come from the DNA. Counted here are around 150,000 clones, roughly nine tenths occurring once; the ten biggest clones make up less than 1%. The sample consisted of peripheral blood. The rearrangement joins TRBV27 to TRBJ2-3; D is unclear. The source of this sequence is a man aged 18-30 years with acute or convalescent COVID-19. This chain's CDR3 is CASGNEAPTDTQYF. CDR3 nucleotide sequence: TGTGCCAGCGGTAACGAAGCCCCGACAGATACGCAGTATTTT.